This T cell receptor (beta chain) was identified during a study of T-cell reconstitution after alpha-beta-depleted transplantation in children. The CDR3 covers 15 residues. Trimming pared 0 bases from V and 5 bases from J, leaving 15 bases between. Germline V gives CDR1 DFQATT, CDR2 SNEGSKA (reference sequence). Unique molecular identifiers were incorporated into the prepared TCRbeta library. A single record per CDR3 protein comes from TCRdb applying MiXCR to the PCR reads. The table includes 400,000 to 500,000 distinct CDR3 sequences, around 9.9% detected once. This clonotype was seen at least ten times.

The sequence came from a human donor who donated a stem cell graft to a child with acute myeloid leukemia. Source: PBMCs from the stem cell graft donor, taken from the stem cell graft. The gene calls are TRBV20-1 and TRBJ2-3; maybe TRBD1 (6 bases). In nucleotides, the CDR3 is TGCAGTGCTAGAGATTTCAGGGGTGGTGTAGATACGCAGTATTTT. This codes for CSARDFRGGVDTQYF.